A selection of T cell receptor beta chains follows, all from one sample in a study of blood T cell repertoires in COVID-19. Sequencing was performed with immunoSEQ multiplex PCR; in TCRdb, only in-frame clones are kept and a portion is missing. The sample has over 110,000 clones; 79% are singletons. Sequenced material: peripheral blood. The receptor source for this set is a man aged 60 to 69 with acute or convalescent COVID-19. The CDR3 runs from the conserved cysteine through the conserved F or W. D genes are given only for firm matches. Not all rows give a size; the values are once, few, many and, for expanded clones, a class.

d_call: TRBD2; j_call: TRBJ2-1; clone_size: .; v_call: TRBV5-1; cdr3_nt: TGCGCCAGCAGCTTGGAACGCGGGAGCAGGAATGAGCAGTTCTTC; cdr3_aa: CASSLERGSRNEQFF
d_call: .; j_call: TRBJ2-5; clone_size: once; v_call: TRBV7-2; cdr3_nt: TGTGCCAGCAGCTATCAGGGGGGTTTCCAAGAGACCCAGTACTTC; cdr3_aa: CASSYQGGFQETQYF
d_call: .; j_call: TRBJ2-7; clone_size: .; v_call: TRBV7-8; cdr3_nt: TGTGCCAGCAGCTCCGCTAGAGTGACTGGACTGTCCTACGAGCAGTACTTC; cdr3_aa: CASSSARVTGLSYEQYF
d_call: .; j_call: TRBJ2-1; clone_size: .; v_call: TRBV9; cdr3_nt: TGTGCCAGCAGCGCCCTTAATCGGGAGCAGTTCTTC; cdr3_aa: CASSALNREQFF
d_call: .; j_call: TRBJ2-7; clone_size: .; v_call: TRBV6-5; cdr3_nt: TGTGCCAGCAGCTACGCTTGGGGGGTCAGCTACGAGCAGTACTTC; cdr3_aa: CASSYAWGVSYEQYF
d_call: TRBD1; j_call: TRBJ1-2; clone_size: once; v_call: TRBV28; cdr3_nt: TGTGCCAGCAGTTCGGGACAGGGGACCTATGGCTACACCTTC; cdr3_aa: CASSSGQGTYGYTF
d_call: .; j_call: TRBJ1-2; clone_size: .; v_call: TRBV28; cdr3_nt: TGTGCCAGCAGTTTGGGCCGCTCGGGAGGCTACACCTTC; cdr3_aa: CASSLGRSGGYTF
d_call: .; j_call: TRBJ2-5; clone_size: .; v_call: TRBV4-2; cdr3_nt: TGTGCCAGCAGCCAAGATCCCGGGGGGCGGGAGACCCAGTACTTC; cdr3_aa: CASSQDPGGRETQYF
d_call: TRBD1; j_call: TRBJ2-1; clone_size: .; v_call: TRBV5-1; cdr3_nt: TGCGCCAGCAGCCCTCGGACAGGGGGGATCGAGCAGTTCTTC; cdr3_aa: CASSPRTGGIEQFF
d_call: .; j_call: TRBJ2-5; clone_size: .; v_call: TRBV7-2; cdr3_nt: TGTGCCAGCAGCTTAAGGCGGGCAGTGGGGGAGACCCAGTACTTC; cdr3_aa: CASSLRRAVGETQYF
d_call: .; j_call: TRBJ1-2; clone_size: .; v_call: TRBV25-1; cdr3_nt: TGTGCCAGCAGTGAACAGCAGGTGAACTATGGCTACACCTTC; cdr3_aa: CASSEQQVNYGYTF
d_call: TRBD2; j_call: TRBJ2-2; clone_size: .; v_call: TRBV9; cdr3_nt: TGTGCCAGCACCCCCGGGACTAGCGGGAACATCGTCGGGGAGCTGTTTTTT; cdr3_aa: CASTPGTSGNIVGELFF
d_call: .; j_call: TRBJ1-4; clone_size: .; v_call: TRBV27; cdr3_nt: TGTGCCAGCAGTCCGTCTGAGGTTGTCTGGGAAAAACTGTTTTTT; cdr3_aa: CASSPSEVVWEKLFF
d_call: .; j_call: TRBJ2-2; clone_size: .; v_call: TRBV24-1; cdr3_nt: TGTGCCACTTCCAGGGGTCCCGGGGAGCTGTTTTTT; cdr3_aa: CATSRGPGELFF
d_call: TRBD1; j_call: TRBJ2-7; clone_size: few; v_call: TRBV4-3; cdr3_nt: TGCGCCAGCAGCCAAGATTATCGGCAGGGGGCGCGGGAGCAGTACTTC; cdr3_aa: CASSQDYRQGAREQYF
d_call: .; j_call: TRBJ2-2; clone_size: .; v_call: TRBV28; cdr3_nt: TGTGCCAGCAGTTTAAACCCCTCGGTCGGGACCGGGGAGCTGTTTTTT; cdr3_aa: CASSLNPSVGTGELFF
d_call: .; j_call: TRBJ1-2; clone_size: .; v_call: TRBV6-5; cdr3_nt: TGTGCCAGCAGTTCGACAGTACTCAGCCTTCGGGGCTACACCTTC; cdr3_aa: CASSSTVLSLRGYTF
d_call: TRBD2; j_call: TRBJ2-7; clone_size: .; v_call: TRBV28; cdr3_nt: TGTGCCAGCACCCCAATAACTAAGGGACCGGGGGGATCTTACGAGCAGTACTTC; cdr3_aa: CASTPITKGPGGSYEQYF
d_call: .; j_call: TRBJ1-2; clone_size: .; v_call: TRBV5-1; cdr3_nt: TGCGCCAGCAGCTTGGGCTCCGGAGAGGGCTACACCTTC; cdr3_aa: CASSLGSGEGYTF
d_call: TRBD2; j_call: TRBJ2-7; clone_size: .; v_call: TRBV11-2; cdr3_nt: TGTGCCAGCAGCTTATTTAGCGGGAGCTCCTACGAGCAGTACTTC; cdr3_aa: CASSLFSGSSYEQYF
d_call: TRBD2; j_call: TRBJ2-3; clone_size: .; v_call: TRBV3-1/TRBV3-2; cdr3_nt: TGTGCCAGCAGCCCGACTAGCGGCACCCCCACAGATACGCAGTATTTT; cdr3_aa: CASSPTSGTPTDTQYF
d_call: TRBD2; j_call: TRBJ2-7; clone_size: .; v_call: TRBV28; cdr3_nt: TGTGCCAGCAGTGTACTAGCGGAGAGCTACGAGCAGTACTTC; cdr3_aa: CASSVLAESYEQYF
d_call: .; j_call: TRBJ2-7; clone_size: .; v_call: TRBV2; cdr3_nt: TGTGCCAGCAGTGAAAGGAGGGCAGTAGGGGCACACCAGCAGTACTTC; cdr3_aa: CASSERRAVGAHQQYF
d_call: .; j_call: TRBJ2-6; clone_size: .; v_call: TRBV24-1; cdr3_nt: TGTGCCACCAGTGACCCAACAGGGACTGGGGCCAACGTCCTGACTTTC; cdr3_aa: CATSDPTGTGANVLTF
d_call: TRBD2; j_call: TRBJ2-3; clone_size: few; v_call: TRBV4-2; cdr3_nt: TGTGCCAGCAGCCAAGACGGGAGCGGGAGCGGGGGAGATACGCAGTATTTT; cdr3_aa: CASSQDGSGSGGDTQYF
d_call: .; j_call: TRBJ1-1; clone_size: .; v_call: TRBV6-5; cdr3_nt: TGTGCCAGCAATGCCAAACTGGGGCCAGGGAAGGCTTTCTTT; cdr3_aa: CASNAKLGPGKAFF
d_call: TRBD2; j_call: TRBJ2-7; clone_size: .; v_call: TRBV9; cdr3_nt: TGTGCCAGCAGCGTAGCAGGACTAGACTACGAGCAGTACTTC; cdr3_aa: CASSVAGLDYEQYF
d_call: .; j_call: TRBJ2-1; clone_size: .; v_call: TRBV29-1; cdr3_nt: TGCAGCGTTACCTGGACCGGAGGAGAGCAGTTCTTC; cdr3_aa: CSVTWTGGEQFF
d_call: TRBD1; j_call: TRBJ2-4; clone_size: .; v_call: TRBV6-5; cdr3_nt: TGTGCCAGACCGGGACAGGGGAAAAACATTCAGTACTTC; cdr3_aa: CARPGQGKNIQYF
d_call: TRBD2; j_call: TRBJ2-4; clone_size: .; v_call: TRBV9; cdr3_nt: TGTGCCAGCAGCCCGCGACTAGCGGGAGGCGGAACGTACTTC; cdr3_aa: CASSPRLAGGGTYF
d_call: .; j_call: TRBJ1-1; clone_size: once; v_call: TRBV30; cdr3_nt: TGTGCCTGGAGTCCAGATACAGGGCTGGCTGAAGCTTTCTTT; cdr3_aa: CAWSPDTGLAEAFF
d_call: .; j_call: TRBJ1-2; clone_size: .; v_call: TRBV27; cdr3_nt: TGTGCCAGCAGTTTCAGGGGTAATGGCTATGGCTACACCTTC; cdr3_aa: CASSFRGNGYGYTF
d_call: .; j_call: TRBJ2-1; clone_size: .; v_call: TRBV4-3; cdr3_nt: TGCGCCAGCAGCCAAGAGTGGCGGAGCCGATACAATGAGCAGTTCTTC; cdr3_aa: CASSQEWRSRYNEQFF
d_call: TRBD1; j_call: TRBJ2-7; clone_size: .; v_call: TRBV7-2; cdr3_nt: TGTGCCAGCAGGGGGGACAGGGGTAACGAGCAGTACTTC; cdr3_aa: CASRGDRGNEQYF
d_call: TRBD2; j_call: TRBJ2-7; clone_size: .; v_call: TRBV5-5; cdr3_nt: TGTGCCAGCAGCGTCGGGACTAGCGATTTCTACGAGCAGTACTTC; cdr3_aa: CASSVGTSDFYEQYF
d_call: TRBD1; j_call: TRBJ1-5; clone_size: .; v_call: TRBV4-3; cdr3_nt: TGCGCCAGCAGCCAAGATGCAGGGGGTCCCCAGCCCCAGCATTTT; cdr3_aa: CASSQDAGGPQPQHF
d_call: .; j_call: TRBJ2-1; clone_size: once; v_call: TRBV7-2; cdr3_nt: TGTGCCAGCAGCTTAGGAGCCAGCGGGTCCTACAATGAGCAGTTCTTC; cdr3_aa: CASSLGASGSYNEQFF
d_call: .; j_call: TRBJ1-1; clone_size: .; v_call: TRBV27; cdr3_nt: TGTGCCAGCAGCCCCCGACTGAAGAACACTGAAGCTTTCTTT; cdr3_aa: CASSPRLKNTEAFF